What follows is one T cell receptor (beta chain) and its context. Its recognized antigen is unknown. No much larger clone exists at a distance of one base, and base qualities are not known. RNA was extracted using the RNeasy kit, and roughly 0.5 to 1 ug of the RNA was reverse transcribed with random hexamers. The immunoSEQ multiplex PCR assay, which covers 54 Vbeta and 13 Jbeta segments, was used to amplify TCR beta CDR3 regions. To correct PCR amplification bias, a synthetic template baseline was used for both primer optimization and computational correction. As for how the authors treated the data: Reads were annotated to V, D and J genes according to IMGT and were analyzed with immunoSEQ Analyzer, with only productive sequences retained. Clonality was calculated as one minus the Shannon entropy normalized by log2 of the number of productive unique sequences. For each patient and control, public and private clones were evaluated among the 100 most prevalent clones. Susac-specific clones were defined as absent from healthy and MS cohorts, about 1,000 published viral clones and other ImmuneACCESS disease sequences. TCRdb redid the processing of the public reads, applying fastp at Q25 and MiXCR, and retained in-frame beta chains. Entries that share a CDR3 protein sequence are merged under the most common genes and DNA. These V and J calls are TCRdb output, not the study's own analysis. The sample table contains about 190,000 distinct CDR3 sequences; only one count was recorded for around 93% of them. Around 0.16% of the sample lies in the top ten.

High-throughput TCR beta sequencing profiled peripheral blood CD8+ and CD4+ T cells from healthy donors, Susac syndrome patients and multiple sclerosis patients. The Susac syndrome patients fulfilled recently defined diagnostic criteria for definite or probable disease. Bulk CD8+ and CD4+ T cells were purified magnetically by negative isolation, whereas CD8+ TEMRA cells were enriched by FACS. Blood was collected in EDTA tubes and processed within 24 hours, with PBMCs isolated through density gradient centrifugation. PBMCs intended for TCR sequencing were cryopreserved in liquid nitrogen and were subsequently thawed in a 37 degrees C water bath. The sorted or isolated CD4+, CD8+ and CD8+ TEMRA cells had a purity of 90% or higher. This sample is drawn from a study of CD8 T cells in Susac syndrome (dated by TCRdb to between 2018 and 2021). Background on the whole study: Among the sequenced Susac syndrome patients, about six had clinically active disease and roughly 8 were in clinical remission. The clonality of the CD8+ T cell repertoire was compared across about a dozen healthy donors, some 14 Susac syndrome patients and 15 multiple sclerosis patients. The study used repertoire sequencing to test whether antigen drove CD8+ T cell activation and differentiation in Susac syndrome. Susac syndrome patients were therapy-naive, on corticosteroids (some also receiving IVIg), or on IVIg alone at blood withdrawal. Broad study findings and their caveats: Over 15 Susac-specific public clones were identified in the total CD8+ repertoire, and four to six Susac-specific public clones were identified in the CD8+ TEMRA repertoire. The number of individuals in the TCR sequencing and HLA analysis was recognized as being relatively small. Clonal expansion was seen in Susac syndrome CD8+ repertoires, peaking in CD8+ TEMRA cells and being greater in clinically active patients than in remitting ones.

Counted from cysteine to phenylalanine, this CDR3 has 14 amino acids. Only CDR3 DNA is held: 42 bases, read in frame from base 1. V sheds 3 bases and J sheds 0 bases, leaving 8 bases between their ends. The germline V gene (reference sequence) supplies CDR1 LNHNV and CDR2 YYDKDF. The sequenced material came from CD8+ T cells from PBMCs. Rearrangement joined TRBV15 to TRBJ1-1; the D gene cannot be resolved reliably. The sequence derives from a human donor with Susac syndrome. The DNA reads as follows: TGTGCCACCAGCAGTAGGGTCTTGAACACTGAAGCTTTCTTT. Translated, this gives CATSSRVLNTEAFF.